The present TCR beta chain was sequenced within a study of PD-1 blockade in mismatch repair-deficient tumors. Study overall: Enrolled about 2013-2017, patients had progressing, pretreated mismatch repair-deficient cancers of over nine types.

The method was immunoSEQ multiplex PCR; TCRdb's version includes in-frame clones alone and lacks a portion of them. The repertoire holds about 120,000 clones, around 87% seen once, with less than 15% in the top ten. The study's findings and limits: Tumor-resident clones, often absent from pretreatment blood, expanded after pembrolizumab and then contracted.

A remark on this clone: The antigen remains undetermined.

TCRs were sequenced from three patients responding to pembrolizumab. The clonotype originates from an adult with mismatch repair-deficient cancer. This material consisted of peripheral blood, taken 44 weeks after starting pembrolizumab.

CDR3 bases: TGTGCCAGCAGCTCCTCACTGGGGGGGCAGAGCTCCTACGAGCAGTACTTC. It yields the protein CASSSSLGGQSSYEQYF. The chain recombines TRBV11-2 with TRBJ2-7; possible D gene TRBD2, 7 bases. Germline V gene sequence: CDR1 SGHAT, CDR2 FQNNGV. The ends were cut back, 4 bases at V and 0 bases at J, with 19 bases in the middle. CDR3 size: 17 residues.